Shown below are 24 T cell receptor beta chains from a single sample sequenced in a study of T cell changes during pregnancy in multiple sclerosis. Assay used: immunoSEQ multiplex PCR; TCRdb lists only in-frame clones, some missing. The sample has 25,000 to 35,000 clones, roughly 94% seen once. Sample: peripheral blood, taken in the first trimester of pregnancy. These receptor sequences come from a female donor in good health, enrolled as a control in a pregnancy study.

V is TRBV6-1 and J is TRBJ2-7, with TRBD2 identical over 11 bases. V trimming: 8 bases; J trimming: 2 bases; junction bases outside the gene matches: 8. Germline loops: CDR1 MNHNS, CDR2 SASEGT. There are 15 residues in the CDR3. The CDR3 loop is CASERLAGPPYEQYF. The CDR3 DNA sequence: TGTGCCAGCGAGAGACTAGCGGGGCCTCCCTACGAGCAGTACTTC.

This rearrangement joins TRBV7-9 to TRBJ2-5; no firm D call. CDR1 and CDR2 (germline): SEHNR, FQNEAQ (reference sequence). This CDR3 is 13 amino acids long. V was clipped by 8 bases and J by 2 bases, with 12 bases between them. The CDR3 sequence is CASCRLQQETQYF. For the CDR3, the DNA is TGTGCCAGCTGCCGGCTACAGCAAGAGACCCAGTACTTC. The full variable domain, completed using reference TRBV7-9 and TRBJ2-5, is DTGVSQNPRHKITKRGQNVTFRCDPISEHNRLYWYRQTLGQGPEFLTYFQNEAQLEKSRLLSDRFSAERPKGSFSTLEIQRTEQGDSAMYLCASCRLQQETQYFGPGTRLLVL.

The gene calls are TRBV6-5 and TRBJ1-2; 8 bases fit TRBD1. V was clipped by 5 bases and J by 8 bases; unmatched bases: 13. Per the germline V gene, CDR1 is MNHEY and CDR2 is SVGAGI. The CDR3 spans 15 residues. CDR3: CASSTGQGGAIGYTF. The CDR3 DNA sequence: TGTGCCAGCAGTACCGGACAGGGCGGCGCTATCGGCTACACCTTC.

V and J are TRBV5-1 and TRBJ1-2; 9 positions agree with TRBD1. Unmatched junction bases numbered 7, after V lost 4 bases and J lost 6 bases. The V gene's germline CDR1 is SGHRS and CDR2 YFSETQ. The CDR3 sequence is 14 residues long. CDR3 loop: CASSIGQGWDGYTF. CDR3 bases: TGCGCCAGCAGCATAGGACAGGGGTGGGATGGCTACACCTTC. The full variable domain, with the rest looked up from reference TRBV5-1 and TRBJ1-2, is KAGVTQTPRYLIKTRGQQVTLSCSPISGHRSVSWYQQTPGQGLQFLFEYFSETQRNKGNFPGRFSGRQFSNSRSEMNVSTLELGDSALYLCASSIGQGWDGYTFGSGTRLTVV.

The chain is built from TRBV18 and TRBJ1-1; no firm D call. The CDR3 is made up of 16 amino acids. Germline V gene sequence: CDR1 KGHSH, CDR2 LQKENI. Trimming left V 2 bases short and J 2 bases short, with 15 bases between. The CDR3 DNA reads as TGTGCCAGCTCACCAGCCCCTAAGACACCTAACACTGAAGCTTTCTTT. Its protein is CASSPAPKTPNTEAFF.

V and J are TRBV7-2 and TRBJ1-2; 7 bases fit TRBD1. Germline-derived CDR1 and CDR2 are SGHTA and FQGNSA. J lost 4 bases, V lost 3 bases, and 11 bases had no gene match. There are 16 residues in the CDR3. The CDR3 DNA is TGTGCCAGCAGCTTTCCCGAAAGGGGGCCTGGCTATGGCTACACCTTC. This encodes CASSFPERGPGYGYTF.

The rearrangement joins TRBV7-2 to TRBJ2-3; tentatively, D is TRBD2 (5 bases). This CDR3 region has 16 residues. Germline V gives CDR1 SGHTA, CDR2 FQGNSA. The V end lost 4 bases, the J end lost 0 bases, and 14 bases lay between the germline ends. The CDR3 nucleotides are TGTGCCAGCAGCTCTCTAGCTTGGACTAGCACAGATACGCAGTATTTT. Its protein is CASSSLAWTSTDTQYF.

This chain connects TRBV19 to TRBJ1-3; D is uncertain. The CDR3 runs 13 residues. The germline V gene encodes CDR1 LNHDA and CDR2 SQIVND (reference sequence). Trimming removed 4 bases from V and 1 base from J, with 5 bases in between. The CDR3 DNA reads TGTGCCAGTAGTAGCAGGTCTGGAAACACCATATATTTT. Its protein is CASSSRSGNTIYF.

The chain links TRBV5-1 to TRBJ1-3, with no clear D. CDR3 size: 15 residues. V was cut by 0 bases and J by 3 bases, with 10 bases left in between. Germline CDR1 and CDR2: SGHRS and YFSETQ. CDR3 nucleotides: TGCGCCAGCAGCTTGGCCAGCGGAATTGGAAACACCATATATTTT. Encoded protein: CASSLASGIGNTIYF.

This clone was detected once. The chain uses TRBV5-1 and TRBJ1-1; 7 bases match TRBD1. Germline V CDR1 and CDR2: SGHRS, YFSETQ. Trimming at V came to 0 bases and at J to 0 bases, leaving 2 bases not matched to a gene. The CDR3 loop spans 15 amino acids. CDR3 bases: TGCGCCAGCAGCTTGGAGGGGGCTATGAACACTGAAGCTTTCTTT. It specifies CASSLEGAMNTEAFF.

The genes are TRBV6-1 and TRBJ2-6, with 11 bases identical to TRBD1. With V trimmed by 0 bases and J by 1 base, 5 bases remained unmatched. CDR3 length: 19 residues. Germline V gene sequence: CDR1 MNHNS, CDR2 SASEGT. Here the CDR3 reads CASSEAAGQGVSGANVLTF. In DNA, the CDR3 is TGTGCCAGCAGTGAAGCGGCGGGACAGGGGGTTTCTGGGGCCAACGTCCTGACTTTC.

The rearrangement links TRBV5-6 to TRBJ1-6; TRBD1 matches 10 bases. Germline V gives CDR1 SGHDT, CDR2 YYEEEE. The CDR3 loop spans 16 amino acids. Germline trimming cut 4 bases from V and 6 bases from J; bases unmatched to any gene: 7. The CDR3: CASSRRRTGGNSPLHF. CDR3 nucleotide sequence: TGTGCCAGCAGCCGTAGACGGACAGGGGGTAATTCACCCCTCCACTTT.

The chain recombines TRBV7-9 with TRBJ1-2; 9 bases line up with TRBD1. Germline CDR1 reads SEHNR; CDR2 reads FQNEAQ (reference sequence). The CDR3 extends over 16 amino acids. V dropped 5 bases and J dropped 6; count of bases not matched to a gene: 13. Here the CDR3 DNA reads TGTGCCAGCAGCCGCCAAACCGGGACAGGGCCGCATGGCTACACCTTC. Translating gives CASSRQTGTGPHGYTF.

This chain connects TRBV5-1 to TRBJ1-1, with D hard to call. V shed 0 bases and J shed 0 bases, with 12 bases lying between them. Germline-derived CDR1 and CDR2 are SGHRS and YFSETQ. This CDR3 spans 16 amino acids. The chain's CDR3 is CASSLVGGRMNTEAFF. DNA for the CDR3: TGCGCCAGCAGCTTGGTCGGAGGGCGCATGAACACTGAAGCTTTCTTT.

The chain links TRBV19 to TRBJ2-1, with 7 bases aligning to TRBD2. Germline CDR1 reads LNHDA; CDR2 reads SQIVND (reference sequence). Germline trimming cut 3 bases from V and 6 bases from J; bases unmatched to any gene: 11. CDR3 length equals 16 residues. CDR3 bases: TGTGCCAGTAGTATTCCTAGCGGCGTGGGACTCAATGAGCAGTTCTTC. It codes for CASSIPSGVGLNEQFF.

This clone has only one observation. The chain is built from TRBV2 and TRBJ2-1; D is uncertain. CDR1 and CDR2 from the germline V gene are SNHLY and FYNNEI. This CDR3 spans 14 amino acids. The ends were cut back, 9 bases at V and 1 base at J, with 13 bases in the middle. Here the CDR3 reads CARSTSPSYNEQFF. In nucleotides, the CDR3 is TGTGCCAGGTCGACTTCACCATCCTACAATGAGCAGTTCTTC.

The sample holds a few counts of this clone. V gene TRBV9 combines with J gene TRBJ1-1; no clear D. CDR1 is SGDLS, CDR2 YYNGEE, per germline. The CDR3 sequence is 13 residues long. V lost 2 bases, J lost 4 bases, and 9 bases lay in between. The CDR3, as DNA: TGTGCCAGCAGCGTCGGAGTAGGCACTGAAGCTTTCTTT. Protein: CASSVGVGTEAFF.

The table lists this clone with a count of one. The rearrangement links TRBV19 to TRBJ2-7, with TRBD1 matching 8 bases. The length of the CDR3 is 14 residues. V was pared by 3 bases and J by 6 bases, with 7 bases of the junction left unmatched. Germline-derived CDR1 and CDR2 are LNHDA and SQIVND (reference sequence). The CDR3 loop is CASSMLQGGGEQYF. DNA for the CDR3: TGTGCCAGTAGTATGCTACAGGGGGGCGGCGAGCAGTACTTC.

The chain recombines TRBV19 with TRBJ1-5; 7 nucleotides line up with TRBD1. In germline, CDR1 is LNHDA, CDR2 SQIVND (reference sequence). V shed 5 bases, J shed 2 bases, and the junction held 9 bases outside the gene matches. The CDR3 is 16 residues long. The CDR3 nucleotides are TGTGCCAGTAGTCCCTATGTGGGGACAGGCAATCAGCCCCAGCATTTT. The encoded protein is CASSPYVGTGNQPQHF. The full variable domain, with the rest looked up from reference TRBV19 and TRBJ1-5, is DGGITQSPKYLFRKEGQNVTLSCEQNLNHDAMYWYRQDPGQGLRLIYYSQIVNDFQKGDIAEGYSVSREKKESFPLTVTSAQKNPTAFYLCASSPYVGTGNQPQHFGDGTRLSIL.

This chain joins TRBV29-1 and TRBJ2-3; 12 bases align to TRBD2. Germline lookup yields CDR1 SQVTM and CDR2 ANQGSEA. J was trimmed by 2 bases and V by 7 bases; bases with no gene match: 10. The CDR3 sequence is 16 residues long. The CDR3 DNA reads as TGCAGCGCCGCCCCTGCTAGCGGGAGGGCCACAGATACGCAGTATTTT. It codes for CSAAPASGRATDTQYF.

The chain joins TRBV5-1 to TRBJ2-5; the match to TRBD2 covers 13 bases. J lost 4 bases, V lost 4 bases, and 10 bases had no gene match. From germline, CDR1 is SGHRS and CDR2 YFSETQ. The CDR3 loop spans 17 amino acids. The CDR3 sequence is CASSTGLAGAWVETQYF. The CDR3 DNA is TGCGCCAGCAGCACTGGACTAGCGGGGGCCTGGGTAGAGACCCAGTACTTC.

V gene TRBV19 combines with J gene TRBJ2-7; 7 nucleotides agree with TRBD2. Germline CDR1 LNHDA, CDR2 SQIVND (reference sequence). There are 13 residues in the CDR3. V shed 5 bases, J shed 6 bases, and the junction held 7 bases outside the gene matches. The CDR3 DNA is TGTGCCAGTAGTCCAGGACTAGGTAGCGAGCAGTACTTC. Amino acid sequence: CASSPGLGSEQYF.

V usage is TRBV13 and J usage is TRBJ2-1, with 8 bases lining up with TRBD2. The CDR3 runs to 14 residues. Germline CDR1 reads PRHDT; CDR2 reads FYEKMQ (reference sequence). With 5 bases clipped from V and 7 bases from J, the junction kept 7 bases outside the gene matches. This CDR3 reads CASSRGLAGNEQFF. Written as DNA, the CDR3 is TGTGCCAGCAGCCGCGGACTAGCAGGAAATGAGCAGTTCTTC. Filled out from reference TRBV13 and TRBJ2-1, the complete variable domain reads AAGVIQSPRHLIKEKRETATLKCYPIPRHDTVYWYQQGPGQDPQFLISFYEKMQSDKGSIPDRFSAQQFSDYHSELNMSSLELGDSALYFCASSRGLAGNEQFFGPGTRLTVL.

The chain joins TRBV6-1 to TRBJ2-7; 8 nucleotides agree with TRBD1. Germline lookup yields CDR1 MNHNS and CDR2 SASEGT. The CDR3 covers 14 residues. Trimming at V came to 7 bases and at J to 2 bases, leaving 7 bases not matched to a gene. The CDR3 DNA reads TGTGCCAGCACCGACAGGGGAAACACCTACGAGCAGTACTTC. Its protein is CASTDRGNTYEQYF.